The present entry profiles one TCR beta chain with its context. Its target is unknown. CDR3 length: 16 amino acids. The germline V gene encodes CDR1 MDHEN and CDR2 SYDVKM. The libraries of TRB cDNA were constructed through 5' RACE using UMI labels. With the 5' RACE reads reprocessed, TCRdb shows one record per CDR3 protein and no DNA. The sample totals some 130,000 distinct CDR3 sequences. These data originate in a study of CXCR3-negative and CXCR3-positive naive CD8 T cells. Study-level results: In CXCR3-positive naive cells, the TRB CDR3s were more hydrophobic than in CXCR3-negative naive cells. Naive CXCR3-negative and CXCR3-positive cells had similar TRBV-TRBJ usage; memory differed. Relative to memory CD8+ cells, whose diversity was much lower, both naive subsets had comparably high diversity. Comparison of naive subsets found surface CD5 to be comparable, and TCR strength was inferred on the basis of TRB CDR3 properties.

Sequenced input: naive CXCR3- CD8+ T cells from blood. Indicated subset: CD45RO-CCR7+CD27+CD95- naive CD8+ T cells lacking CXCR3 (TNR3-). This chain uses TRBV28 with TRBJ2-7; there is no DNA to check the TCRdb D call of TRBD1. The sequence came from a human donor in good health. Some clones in this sample may be carry-over from other donors' samples. CDR3 protein: CASSLFPSGGGYEQYF.